This note documents a single TCR beta chain sequence. As yet, its antigen is unknown. TCRdb itself ran the RT-PCR reads through MiXCR, one entry per CDR3 protein. The repertoire includes some 800,000 distinct CDR3 sequences, around 20% of them detected once, and about 10% sits in the top ten. This entry is derived from a study of response to subunit inactivated influenza vaccine. Study-level results: With each seasonal influenza vaccination, the authors suggested, few new T cells are recruited.

The sample consisted of PBMCs from blood, taken roughly 5 days after vaccination. This clonotype was sampled from a man aged 50 to 59 who received an inactivated influenza vaccine.

The CDR3 nucleotides read TGTGCCAGCAGCCAAGTGCCAGAGGTGGTCGAGCAGTACTTC. Amino acid sequence: CASSQVPEVVEQYF. The chain uses TRBV3-1 and TRBJ2-7; D uncertain. The CDR3 has 14 amino acids. Trimming left V 1 base short and J 6 bases short, with 13 bases between. Germline-derived CDR1 and CDR2 are LGHDT and YNNKEL (reference sequence).